These 26 T cell receptor beta chains share one sample of origin, sequenced in a study of T cells in localized non-small cell lung cancer. TCRdb keeps only in-frame clones here, not all; method: immunoSEQ multiplex PCR. Here the sample spans about 5,000 clones, about 27% being singletons. Sequencing was performed on lung tumor tissue, taken before any cancer treatment. Receptors were obtained from a man between 35 and 75 years old with stage III squamous cell lung carcinoma.

This clone is termed medium-sized. V usage is TRBV11-3 and J usage is TRBJ2-7; 12 bases agree with TRBD1. This CDR3 has 17 amino acids. Germline V gene sequence: CDR1 SGHNT, CDR2 YENEEA. The ends lost 3 bases at V and 5 bases at J; junction bases unmatched: 11. The CDR3 coding sequence is TGTGCCAGCAGCTTGATTACCGGGACAGGGGGCAGGGACGAGCAGTACTTC. It translates to CASSLITGTGGRDEQYF. The complete variable domain, with remaining parts taken from reference TRBV11-3 and TRBJ2-7, reads EAGVVQSPRYKIIEKKQPVAFWCNPISGHNTLYWYLQNLGQGPELLIRYENEEAVDDSQLPKDRFSAERLKGVDSTLKIQPAELGDSAVYLCASSLITGTGGRDEQYFGPGTRLTVT.

The chain uses TRBV4-1 and TRBJ2-1; 11 bases are a match to TRBD2. Germline loops: CDR1 MGHRA, CDR2 YSYEKL. The CDR3 totals 18 residues. Unmatched junction bases numbered 11, after V lost 6 bases and J lost 1 base. CDR3: CASRRLAGPLRSYNEQFF. The DNA of the CDR3 is TGCGCCAGCAGGCGACTAGCGGGGCCTCTAAGATCCTACAATGAGCAGTTCTTC.

This clone is medium-sized by share. The chain recombines TRBV11-3 with TRBJ1-1; D is perhaps TRBD1 (6 bases). Per the germline V gene, CDR1 is SGHNT and CDR2 is YENEEA. Trimming shortened V by 5 bases and J by 1 base, and 11 bases separated the two germline ends. This CDR3 spans 14 amino acids. CDR3 region: CASSLTTGNTEAFF. The CDR3 DNA sequence: TGTGCCAGCAGCCTAACGACAGGGAACACTGAAGCTTTCTTT.

A note on this clone: The junction and the germline gene differ at one end; a read error may be behind it. This chain links TRBV18 with TRBJ1-1; no clear D gene. This CDR3 contains 15 residues. The V gene's germline CDR1 is KGHSH and CDR2 LQKENI. The CDR3 region is CASSVDPMKNTEVFF. CDR3 DNA: TGTGCCAGCTCAGTCGACCCTATGAAAAACACTGAAGTTTTCTTT.

In regard to this clone: Other DNA sequences of this sample code for an identical CDR3. In DNA form, the CDR3 reads TGTGCCAGCAGTCCCCAAGTGGCAGGGAACACTGAAGCTTTCTTT. It specifies CASSPQVAGNTEAFF. The V and J genes are TRBV28 and TRBJ1-1; no clear D. Germline assignment: CDR1 MDHEN and CDR2 SYDVKM. The V gene lost 5 bases and the J gene lost 1 base, with 14 bases spanning the gap. This CDR3 comprises 15 residues. Using reference TRBV28 and TRBJ1-1 for the parts outside the CDR3, the full variable domain is DVKVTQSSRYLVKRTGEKVFLECVQDMDHENMFWYRQDPGLGLRLIYFSYDVKMKEKGDIPEGYSVSREKKERFSLILESASTNQTSMYLCASSPQVAGNTEAFFGQGTRLTVV.

The V and J genes are TRBV9 and TRBJ2-3; D gene ambiguous. The CDR3 has 14 amino acids. Germline loops: CDR1 SGDLS, CDR2 YYNGEE. The V gene lost 0 bases and the J gene lost 2 bases, with 7 bases spanning the gap. The CDR3 spells CASSVEVFTDTQYF. The DNA for the CDR3 is TGTGCCAGCAGCGTAGAGGTCTTCACAGATACGCAGTATTTT.

The chain combines TRBV30 with TRBJ1-1; D unresolved. There are 13 residues in the CDR3. V dropped 0 bases and J dropped 1 base, with 6 bases sitting between them. CDR1 is GTSNPN, CDR2 SVGIG, per germline (reference sequence). CDR3: CAWSVTENTEAFF. CDR3 coding DNA: TGTGCCTGGAGTGTAACCGAGAACACTGAAGCTTTCTTT.

This clone was counted a few times. This chain joins TRBV7-2 and TRBJ1-2; 7 positions match TRBD1. The CDR3 runs to 15 residues. Germline CDR1 is SGHTA and CDR2 is FQGNSA. J gave up 6 bases and V 4 bases, and 11 bases lay outside the gene matches. In nucleotides, the CDR3 is TGTGCCAGCAGCTCAGGGGGGGGCAGGGTTAATGGCTACACCTTC. Its translation: CASSSGGGRVNGYTF.

The chain couples TRBV2 to TRBJ2-5; TRBD1 agrees at 8 bases. The V and J ends lost 6 bases and 3 bases, in that order; junction bases with no gene match: 15. Germline-derived CDR1 and CDR2 are SNHLY and FYNNEI. This CDR3 is 17 amino acids long. CDR3 DNA sequence: TGTGCCAGCAGCGAGGCGGGGTCGACAGGGGCTAAAGAGACCCAGTACTTC. This sequence encodes CASSEAGSTGAKETQYF. Supplemented by reference TRBV2 and TRBJ2-5, the full variable domain reads EPEVTQTPSHQVTQMGQEVILRCVPISNHLYFYWYRQILGQKVEFLVSFYNNEISEKSEIFDDQFSVERPDGSNFTLKIRSTKLEDSAMYFCASSEAGSTGAKETQYFGPGTRLLVL.

The chain is built from TRBV19 and TRBJ1-5; TRBD1 matches at 10 bases. V trimming: 5 bases; J trimming: 7 bases; junction bases outside the gene matches: 5. Germline assignment: CDR1 LNHDA and CDR2 SQIVND (reference sequence). The CDR3 runs 14 residues. Here the CDR3 reads CASSSGTGAQPQHF. CDR3 bases: TGTGCCAGTAGTTCCGGGACAGGGGCCCAGCCCCAGCATTTT. Full variable domain (missing parts from reference TRBV19 and TRBJ1-5): DGGITQSPKYLFRKEGQNVTLSCEQNLNHDAMYWYRQDPGQGLRLIYYSQIVNDFQKGDIAEGYSVSREKKESFPLTVTSAQKNPTAFYLCASSSGTGAQPQHFGDGTRLSIL.

A few counts support this clone. The rearrangement links TRBV6-8 to TRBJ2-4; 10 nucleotides match TRBD2. The germline V gene encodes CDR1 MNHGY and CDR2 SAAAGT. This CDR3 contains 13 residues. Trimming at V came to 7 bases and at J to 8 bases, leaving 5 bases not matched to a gene. The CDR3: CASTASGGDIQYF. The CDR3 nucleotides read TGTGCCAGCACGGCCAGCGGGGGGGACATTCAGTACTTC.

Sample share makes this clone medium-sized. The rearrangement uses TRBV9 and TRBJ1-3; D remains unclear. This CDR3 has 16 amino acids. V dropped 0 bases and J dropped 0 bases, with 10 bases sitting between them. Germline assignment: CDR1 SGDLS and CDR2 YYNGEE. CDR3 nucleotides: TGTGCCAGCAGCGTAGATAACCGGCACTCTGGAAACACCATATATTTT. Its protein is CASSVDNRHSGNTIYF. Full variable domain (rest looked up from reference TRBV9 and TRBJ1-3): DSGVTQTPKHLITATGQRVTLRCSPRSGDLSVYWYQQSLDQGLQFLIQYYNGEERAKGNILERFSAQQFPDLHSELNLSSLELGDSALYFCASSVDNRHSGNTIYFGEGSWLTVV.

V is TRBV19 and J is TRBJ2-1; D may be TRBD1 (6 bases). In germline, CDR1 is LNHDA, CDR2 SQIVND (reference sequence). V was cut by 9 bases and J by 8 bases, with 14 bases left in between. This CDR3 spans 12 amino acids. The CDR3, as DNA: TGTGCCAGCAGACAGGCAAAGGATGAGCAGTTCTTC. Protein sequence: CASRQAKDEQFF.

The chain recombines TRBV10-3 with TRBJ2-7; D is undetermined. Germline loops: CDR1 ENHRY, CDR2 SYGVKD. The CDR3 loop spans 15 amino acids. V dropped 1 base and J dropped 2 bases, with 12 bases sitting between them. The DNA of the CDR3 is TGTGCCATCAGTGAGTTTATAGAGAACCCCTACGAGCAGTACTTC. This sequence encodes CAISEFIENPYEQYF.

The chain carries TRBV9 and TRBJ2-6; the D gene is possibly TRBD2 (6 bases). V lost 3 bases to trimming and J lost 2 bases, with 18 bases between them. Germline CDR1 and CDR2: SGDLS and YYNGEE. The CDR3 loop spans 18 amino acids. Here the CDR3 reads CASSADPRPGAGANVLTF. CDR3 coding DNA: TGTGCCAGCAGCGCAGATCCCCGGCCGGGGGCTGGGGCCAACGTCCTGACTTTC.

The V call is TRBV19, the J call TRBJ1-2; TRBD1 aligns across 7 bases. Germline V lookup: CDR1 LNHDA, CDR2 SQIVND (reference sequence). Trimming took 7 bases from V and 5 from J; bases not matched to a gene: 7. The CDR3 has 13 amino acids. CDR3 sequence reads: CASTPEGAYGYTF. CDR3 DNA sequence: TGTGCCAGTACCCCTGAGGGGGCTTATGGCTACACCTTC.

A remark on this clone: The junction does not match germline at one end; this may be a read error. J is TRBJ2-3 and V is TRBV6-8, with 10 bases identical to TRBD2. From germline, CDR1 is MNHGY and CDR2 SAAAGT. The length of the CDR3 is 17 residues. The CDR3 bases are TGTGCCAGCAATTACGGTAGCGGGGGGTTCAGCACAGATACGCAGTATTTT. It specifies CASNYGSGGFSTDTQYF.

Only a few counts were recorded for this clone. The V call is TRBV6-8, the J call TRBJ1-2; possibly TRBD1 for D (6 bases). The germline CDR1 and CDR2 sequences are MNHGY and SAAAGT. This CDR3 region has 13 residues. The V end lost 6 bases, the J end lost 4 bases, and 12 bases lay between the germline ends. CDR3 residues: CASREDSSYGYTF. The CDR3 DNA reads as TGTGCCAGCAGGGAGGACAGCAGCTATGGCTACACCTTC.

This clone has only a few counts. The junction departs from germline at one end; a sequencing error may be responsible. The J gene is TRBJ2-2, the V gene TRBV10-3; D is unclear. CDR1 and CDR2 from the germline V gene are ENHRY and SYGVKD. The CDR3 is 15 residues long. The CDR3 DNA reads as TGTGTCATCAGTGAGTTGGCAGCCAACACCGGGGAGCTGTTTTTT. This gives the protein CVISELAANTGELFF.

The chain recombines TRBV9 with TRBJ2-2; no firm D call. CDR1 is SGDLS and CDR2 is YYNGEE in the germline V gene. The V end was cut by 6 bases, the J end by 7 bases, with 13 bases between. CDR3 length: 13 amino acids. The CDR3 nucleotides are TGTGCCAGCACCGCCGTCGAGGTCGGGGAGCTGTTTTTT. Amino acids: CASTAVEVGELFF. Full variable domain (outside the CDR3, taken from reference TRBV9 and TRBJ2-2): DSGVTQTPKHLITATGQRVTLRCSPRSGDLSVYWYQQSLDQGLQFLIQYYNGEERAKGNILERFSAQQFPDLHSELNLSSLELGDSALYFCASTAVEVGELFFGEGSRLTVL.

The V and J genes are TRBV6-8 and TRBJ2-1, with D perhaps matching TRBD1 or TRBD2 (7 bases each). Trimming removed 5 bases at V and 0 bases at J, with 14 bases between. The germline gives CDR1 MNHGY, CDR2 SAAAGT. The CDR3 loop spans 16 amino acids. The CDR3 reads CASSRQGGISYNEQFF. CDR3 DNA: TGTGCCAGCAGTCGTCAGGGGGGGATCTCCTACAATGAGCAGTTCTTC.

By share, this clone counts as medium-sized. The chain is built from TRBV11-3 and TRBJ1-5; D gene unclear. The CDR3 consists of 16 residues. The ends were cut back, 3 bases at V and 2 bases at J, with 14 bases in the middle. Per the germline V gene, CDR1 is SGHNT and CDR2 is YENEEA. CDR3 in DNA: TGTGCCAGCAGCTTTGCGGGGTCGAGCGGCAATCAGCCCCAGCATTTT. Translation gives CASSFAGSSGNQPQHF.

The chain couples TRBV2 to TRBJ2-7; perhaps TRBD2 as D (6 bases). With 9 bases removed from V and 2 bases from J, the gap between germline ends came to 14 bases. Germline V lookup: CDR1 SNHLY, CDR2 FYNNEI. This CDR3 region has 13 residues. The CDR3 sequence: CARETTGAYEQYF. CDR3 nucleotides: TGTGCCAGGGAAACGACGGGAGCCTACGAGCAGTACTTC.

The rearrangement links TRBV6-8 to TRBJ2-7; D not resolved. The CDR3 totals 15 residues. CDR1 is MNHGY and CDR2 is SAAAGT in the germline V gene. Trimming pared 0 bases from V and 2 bases from J, leaving 11 bases between. The CDR3 DNA reads TGTGCCAGCAGTTACTCGATAAATTCCCCCTACGAGCAGTACTTC. Its translation is CASSYSINSPYEQYF.

This clone is medium-sized by share. The V and J genes are TRBV11-3 and TRBJ2-3; D is unresolved. The CDR3 covers 15 residues. Germline V lookup: CDR1 SGHNT, CDR2 YENEEA. V dropped 5 bases and J dropped 2 bases, with 14 bases sitting between them. CDR3 sequence (DNA): TGTGCCAGCAGCCCCGGCGGACCCCACACAGATACGCAGTATTTT. Translation: CASSPGGPHTDTQYF.

This rearrangement joins TRBV30 to TRBJ1-4; no firm D call. This CDR3 is built from 13 residues. The germline V gene encodes CDR1 GTSNPN and CDR2 SVGIG (reference sequence). V lost 5 bases and J lost 5, with 12 bases in between. The CDR3 DNA sequence: TGTGCCTGGGGCCCAATCTTCAATGAAAAACTGTTTTTT. Amino acid sequence: CAWGPIFNEKLFF.